Each of the 32 T cell receptor beta chains below was sequenced from the same sample in a study of prognosis after radiotherapy for stage I lung cancer. Researchers used two-round multiplex PCR to amplify TCR beta CDR3 starting from genomic DNA. During first-round PCR, primers specific to each TRBV and TRBJ gene were used. Each CDR3 protein gets one entry after TCRdb re-called the multiplex PCR reads with MiXCR. Altogether about 9,000 distinct CDR3 sequences are present, approximately 60% being singletons, with the ten largest covering about 19%. Source: PBMCs, taken before or after stereotactic body radiation therapy (not recorded which). These receptors all come from a donor aged 50 or older with non-small cell lung cancer.

With respect to this clonotype: One end of the junction does not line up with germline, which may come from a read error. This chain's CDR3 is CASIPGHSRSGNTIYF. The CDR3 coding sequence is TGTGCCAGCATCCCCGGACACAGCCGCTCTGGGAACACCATATATTTT. The rearrangement joins TRBV6-2 or TRBV6-3 to TRBJ1-3; D possibly corresponds to TRBD1 (5 bases). The CDR3 runs 16 residues. CDR1 and CDR2 from the germline V gene are MNHEY and SVGEGT.

The rearrangement uses TRBV20-1 and TRBJ2-5, with 11 bases fitting TRBD2. Germline-derived CDR1 and CDR2 are DFQATT and SNEGSKA (reference sequence). The CDR3 has 13 amino acids. V lost 5 bases, J lost 3 bases, and 2 bases stayed unmatched. The CDR3 nucleotides are TGCAGTGCTCATAGCGGGGGGGAAGAGACCCAGTACTTC. It yields the protein CSAHSGGEETQYF.

With respect to this clonotype: This probably arose from a read error, given a far larger clone one base away. The chain combines TRBV28 with TRBJ2-1, with 15 positions matching TRBD2. The CDR3 is 15 amino acids. In germline, CDR1 is MDHEN, CDR2 SYDVKM. V was clipped by 7 bases and J by 8 bases; unmatched bases: 6. CDR3 region: CASTEGLAGGDEQFF. The CDR3 DNA follows: TGTGCCAGCACGGAGGGACTAGCGGGAGGAGATGAGCAGTTCTTC.

This clonotype is labeled medium-sized (0.01 to 0.1%). The J gene is TRBJ2-7, the V gene TRBV25-1; 8 bases align to TRBD1. Trimming cost V 2 bases and J 6 bases; bases outside gene matches: 9. The germline V gene has CDR1 MGHDK and CDR2 SYGVNS. The CDR3 is 15 residues long. CDR3 sequence reads: CASSERGTGLLEQYF. For the CDR3, the DNA is TGTGCCAGCAGTGAACGGGGGACAGGACTTCTCGAGCAGTACTTC.

Relative to its sample, this clonotype is medium-sized (0.01 to 0.1%). The gene calls are TRBV4-1 and TRBJ1-1; no definite D call. V lost 0 bases, J lost 5 bases, and 4 bases lay in between. Germline CDR1 and CDR2: MGHRA and YSYEKL. The CDR3 is made up of 12 amino acids. CDR3 DNA: TGCGCCAGCAGCCAAGATGCAACTGAAGCTTTCTTT. Translation: CASSQDATEAFF.

This chain uses TRBV2 with TRBJ1-5; 7 bases match TRBD1. CDR3 length: 15 amino acids. Germline V gene lookup returns CDR1 SNHLY and CDR2 FYNNEI. The trim removed 6 bases at V and 4 bases at J, leaving 9 bases unmatched. As DNA, the CDR3 is TGTGCCAGCAGGAGCGGGACAGCCGGGAATCAGCCCCAGCATTTT. It translates to CASRSGTAGNQPQHF.

The chain joins TRBV28 to TRBJ2-7; D perhaps matches TRBD2 (6 bases). This CDR3 contains 13 residues. Looked up from germline, CDR1 is MDHEN and CDR2 is SYDVKM. V was cut by 7 bases and J by 4 bases, with 14 bases left in between. CDR3 loop: CASTSGVGYEQYF. In DNA, the CDR3 is TGTGCCAGCACTTCGGGAGTGGGGTACGAGCAGTACTTC.

This clonotype was detected only a few times. Its ends do not fully match the called genes, so a read error is possible. CDR3 nucleotide sequence: TGCACCAGCAGCGGACAGGATAGCCCCTACGAGCAGTACTTC. Protein: CTSSGQDSPYEQYF. This rearrangement joins TRBV5-1 to TRBJ2-7; 7 positions agree with TRBD1. CDR1 is SGHRS and CDR2 is YFSETQ in the germline V gene. CDR3 length: 14 residues.

This clonotype was recorded many times. It may be a read error: a sequence one base away is much more abundant. The V and J genes are TRBV18 and TRBJ2-2, with a possible D match to TRBD1 (6 bases). Germline assignment: CDR1 KGHSH and CDR2 LQKENI. The CDR3 extends over 15 amino acids. Trimming removed 6 bases at V and 1 base at J, with 12 bases between. The CDR3 DNA reads TGTGCCAGCTCTCTGAACAGGGAGAACACCGGGGAGCTGTTTTTT. This sequence encodes CASSLNRENTGELFF.

To note about this clonotype: This likely traces to a read error, being one base from a far larger clone. The CDR3: CDSTPNEKLFF. In DNA form, the CDR3 reads TGTGACAGCACCCCTAATGAAAAACTGTTTTTT. V is TRBV6-8 and J is TRBJ1-4; no definite D call. This CDR3 comprises 11 residues. CDR1 and CDR2 from the germline V gene are MNHGY and SAAAGT.

This clonotype qualifies as medium-sized. This chain links TRBV28 with TRBJ1-4; maybe TRBD1 (5 bases). The germline gives CDR1 MDHEN, CDR2 SYDVKM. CDR3 length equals 16 residues. The V gene lost 2 bases and the J gene lost 2 bases, with 12 bases spanning the gap. The DNA of the CDR3 is TGTGCCAGCAGTTTACGGGCAGGGTTGACTAATGAAAAACTGTTTTTT. Translation: CASSLRAGLTNEKLFF.

This clonotype ranks as medium-sized. The chain has TRBV12-3 or TRBV12-4 and TRBJ2-3, with 8 bases fitting TRBD2. J was trimmed by 4 bases and V by 5 bases; bases with no gene match: 8. The CDR3 loop spans 15 amino acids. CDR3 sequence (DNA): TGTGCCAGCAGTCGAAGAAGCGGGAGCGCAGATACGCAGTATTTT. It yields the protein CASSRRSGSADTQYF.

About this clonotype: A far larger clone differs by one base, so this is likely a read error. This rearrangement joins TRBV6-4 to TRBJ2-3; no definite D call. This CDR3 comprises 13 residues. Germline-derived CDR1 and CDR2 are MRHNA and SNTAGT. Trimming shortened V by 6 bases and J by 2 bases, and 9 bases separated the two germline ends. CDR3 loop: CASSLEHTDTQYF. CDR3 in DNA: TGTGCCAGCAGCCTGGAACACACAGATACGCAGTATTTT.

The chain links TRBV6-2 or TRBV6-3 to TRBJ2-3, with 7 bases aligning to TRBD2. The germline CDR1 and CDR2 sequences are MNHEY and SVGEGT. V lost 7 bases to trimming and J lost 2 bases; unmatched junction nucleotides: 9. CDR3 length equals 15 residues. The CDR3 nucleotides read TGTGCCAGCACGTGGAGAGCGGGACCCACAGATACGCAGTATTTT. Translated, it gives CASTWRAGPTDTQYF.

In its sample, this clonotype is medium-sized. The chain joins TRBV29-1 to TRBJ2-1; 7 nucleotides line up with TRBD2. Per germline, CDR1 SQVTM and CDR2 ANQGSEA. J gave up 3 bases and V 5 bases, and 10 bases lay outside the gene matches. The CDR3 runs 15 residues. The CDR3 nucleotides are TGCAGCGTTTTGGGGGGGGGAATGGGCTACAATGAGCAGTTCTTC. Translating gives CSVLGGGMGYNEQFF.

This clonotype was detected only once. A far larger clone is only one base removed, so a read error is likely. The CDR3 DNA follows: TGTGCCAGCAGTGAATGGCGGGTGCACTCCTACGAGCAGTACTTC. It yields the protein CASSEWRVHSYEQYF. The chain uses TRBV6-5 and TRBJ2-7, with a tentative D call TRBD2 (5 bases). V lost 5 bases, J lost 0 bases, and 14 bases lay in between. From germline, CDR1 is MNHEY and CDR2 SVGAGI. This CDR3 is built from 15 residues.

This chain uses TRBV12-3 or TRBV12-4 with TRBJ2-7; the match to TRBD2 covers 7 bases. The ends lost 4 bases at V and 3 bases at J; junction bases unmatched: 6. This CDR3 has 14 amino acids. In nucleotides, the CDR3 is TGTGCCAGCAGTTATTCGGGGGGACGCTACGAGCAGTACTTC. This sequence encodes CASSYSGGRYEQYF.

Comment on this clonotype: One base separates it from a far larger clone, so it is likely a read error. The chain carries TRBV6-9 and TRBJ1-4; D gene unclear. V lost 10 bases to trimming and J lost 8 bases, with 14 bases between them. This CDR3 spans 12 amino acids. CDR1 and CDR2 from the germline V gene are MNHGY and SVAAGI. Written as DNA, the CDR3 is TGTGCCATCGGTCTGGGGTGGGAAAAACTGTTTTTT. This translates into CAIGLGWEKLFF.

For this clonotype: This sequence is one base from a far larger clone and is likely a read error. This chain links TRBV6-4 with TRBJ2-7, with a tentative D call TRBD2 (5 bases). CDR1 is MRHNA, CDR2 SNTAGT, per germline. The CDR3 loop spans 16 amino acids. As DNA, the CDR3 is TGTGCCAGCAGTTACTCGCAGTCGGGGAGCTCCTACGAGCAGTACTTC. Amino acid sequence: CASSYSQSGSSYEQYF.

The chain has TRBV6-1 and TRBJ1-6; 9 positions match TRBD1. The length of the CDR3 is 13 residues. Germline values: CDR1 MNHNS, CDR2 SASEGT. The V and J ends lost 6 bases and 16 bases, in that order; junction bases with no gene match: 10. DNA for the CDR3: TGTGCCAGCAGCCAAACTGGGACAGGGTATCTCCACTTT. It specifies CASSQTGTGYLHF.

This clonotype is categorized as medium-sized. The chain links TRBV7-8 to TRBJ1-1; D is perhaps TRBD1 (6 bases). This CDR3 is built from 15 residues. Germline loops: CDR1 SGHVS, CDR2 FQNEAQ. Trimming pared 1 base from V and 1 base from J, leaving 10 bases between. CDR3 sequence (DNA): TGTGCCAGCAGCTTAGGAGGGACACAGAACACTGAAGCTTTCTTT. Its translation: CASSLGGTQNTEAFF.

V usage is TRBV4-1 and J usage is TRBJ2-7, with D possibly TRBD2 on 6 matching bases. Germline CDR1 is MGHRA and CDR2 is YSYEKL. V gave up 1 base and J gave up 5 bases, with 15 bases separating them. This CDR3 is 15 amino acids long. DNA of the CDR3: TGCGCCAGCAGCCAAGGATGGGCGGGGTACCACGAGCAGTACTTC. Translated, it gives CASSQGWAGYHEQYF.

The genes are TRBV2 and TRBJ2-3; the match to TRBD1 covers 9 bases. J was trimmed by 2 bases and V by 6 bases; bases with no gene match: 6. Germline CDR1 reads SNHLY; CDR2 reads FYNNEI. This CDR3 is built from 15 residues. The CDR3 sequence is CASSTGQGITDTQYF. CDR3 nucleotide sequence: TGTGCCAGCAGCACCGGACAGGGGATCACAGATACGCAGTATTTT.

This chain's CDR3 is CASSWDRDQPQHF. CDR3 bases: TGTGCCAGCAGTTGGGACAGGGATCAGCCCCAGCATTTT. This chain uses TRBV27 with TRBJ1-5; TRBD1 matches at 9 bases. The CDR3 contains 13 residues. Germline V gives CDR1 MNHEY, CDR2 SMNVEV (reference sequence). Unmatched junction bases numbered 0, after V lost 4 bases and J lost 5 bases.

With respect to this clonotype: A far larger clone is only one base removed, so a read error is likely. V is TRBV6-8 and J is TRBJ2-6, with 8 positions matching TRBD1. V trimming: 10 bases; J trimming: 3 bases; junction bases outside the gene matches: 17. The CDR3 is 18 amino acids. CDR1 and CDR2 (germline): MNHGY, SAAAGT. The CDR3 DNA is TGTGCCACGTCTACCGGGTGGACAGGGTTCTATGGGGCCAACGTCCTGACTTTC. Its protein is CATSTGWTGFYGANVLTF.

About this clonotype: A far larger clone is a single base away, which makes a read error likely. This chain uses TRBV11-3 with TRBJ1-2; 8 nucleotides align to TRBD1. CDR1 is SGHNT and CDR2 is YENEEA in the germline V gene. The CDR3 contains 15 residues. After removal of 6 bases from V and 4 bases from J, the junction contained 10 bases not matched to a gene. This CDR3 is CASSWGRDRSYGYTF. DNA for the CDR3: TGTGCCAGCAGTTGGGGGCGGGACAGGTCCTATGGCTACACCTTC.

This clonotype has ten or more counts. This may be a read error: a much more frequent sequence differs by one nucleotide. The CDR3 spells CASAAGQGPDEQFF. The CDR3 DNA is TGTGCCAGCGCCGCAGGACAGGGCCCAGATGAGCAGTTCTTC. The chain couples TRBV18 to TRBJ2-1, with 8 bases lining up with TRBD1. The CDR3 contains 14 residues. CDR1 KGHSH and CDR2 LQKENI come from the germline V gene. V lost 8 bases and J lost 8; bases outside the gene matches: 11.

The chain joins TRBV20-1 to TRBJ2-7; D is possibly TRBD2 (6 bases). V lost 2 bases and J lost 4, with 15 bases in between. Germline loops: CDR1 DFQATT, CDR2 SNEGSKA (reference sequence). CDR3 size: 14 residues. Here the CDR3 reads CSARKRDSRYEQYF. DNA of the CDR3: TGCAGTGCTAGAAAGAGGGACTCCCGATACGAGCAGTACTTC.

By its share, this clonotype is medium-sized. The chain is built from TRBV11-3 and TRBJ2-7; either TRBD1 or TRBD2 may fit D (5 bases each). The CDR3 is 16 residues long. Trimming removed 0 bases at V and 2 bases at J, with 14 bases between. Germline CDR1 and CDR2: SGHNT and YENEEA. In DNA, the CDR3 is TGTGCCAGCAGCTTAGAAAGGGGACCGGGGCCCTACGAGCAGTACTTC. Its translation: CASSLERGPGPYEQYF.

This CDR3 reads CASSLTGGYGYTF. The CDR3 DNA is TGTGCCAGCAGTCTCACAGGGGGCTATGGCTACACCTTC. This sequence joins TRBV6-1 and TRBJ1-2, with 8 bases matching TRBD1. CDR1 and CDR2 from the germline V gene are MNHNS and SASEGT. This CDR3 spans 13 amino acids. Losses at the gene ends were 5 bases for V and 4 bases for J; bases not matched to a gene: 3.

The chain uses TRBV4-1 and TRBJ1-2, with 7 bases identical to TRBD1. The V gene end was trimmed by 4 bases and the J gene end by 6 bases; junction bases not matched to a gene: 5. CDR3 size: 13 residues. In germline, CDR1 is MGHRA, CDR2 YSYEKL. In nucleotides, the CDR3 is TGCGCCAGCAGCCGGATTCAGGGGGATGGCTACACCTTC. This sequence encodes CASSRIQGDGYTF.

As concerns this clonotype: A far larger clone is only one base removed, so a read error is likely. The rearrangement joins TRBV6-1 to TRBJ2-7, with 11 bases fitting TRBD2. The J segment lost 2 bases and the V segment lost 5 bases, leaving 2 bases of the junction unmatched. CDR1 is MNHNS, CDR2 SASEGT, per germline. The CDR3 consists of 14 residues. CDR3 protein: CASSPTSGTYEQYF. Here the CDR3 DNA reads TGTGCCAGCAGTCCGACTAGCGGGACCTACGAGCAGTACTTC.